Each of the 17 T cell receptor beta chains below was sequenced from the same sample in a study of CD8 T cells in Susac syndrome. Random hexamers served to reverse transcribe about 0.5 to 1 ug RNA. TCRdb independently ran MiXCR on the immunoSEQ multiplex PCR reads; one entry per CDR3 protein. Seen here are 200,000 or so distinct CDR3 sequences, approximately 94% observed once, and the top ten hold approximately 0.089%. The source material was CD4+ T cells from PBMCs. The receptors were sampled from a human donor with Susac syndrome.

The V call is TRBV25-1, the J call TRBJ2-5, with D possibly matching TRBD1 (5 bases). Germline CDR1 reads MGHDK; CDR2 reads SYGVNS. CDR3 size: 14 residues. V was shortened by 6 bases and J by 3 bases, with 14 bases between the two germline ends. CDR3 bases: TGTGCCAGCAGCGAGCCAGGGTGGGAAGAGACCCAGTACTTC. This sequence encodes CASSEPGWEETQYF.

The chain recombines TRBV13 with TRBJ1-6; TRBD1 aligns across 10 bases. The CDR3 contains 15 residues. Germline CDR1 reads PRHDT; CDR2 reads FYEKMQ (reference sequence). The V and J ends lost 4 bases and 7 bases, in that order; junction bases with no gene match: 4. The CDR3 spells CASSYKDRGNSPLHF. Here the CDR3 DNA reads TGTGCCAGCAGCTACAAGGACAGGGGGAATTCACCCCTCCACTTT.

The V gene is TRBV27, the J gene TRBJ2-6; 8 bases line up with TRBD1. Losses at the gene ends were 1 base for V and 0 bases for J; bases not matched to a gene: 5. CDR1 and CDR2 (germline): MNHEY, SMNVEV (reference sequence). The length of the CDR3 is 18 residues. Here the CDR3 DNA reads TGTGCCAGCAGTTTATGGACAGGGTTAGTCTCTGGGGCCAACGTCCTGACTTTC. The encoded protein is CASSLWTGLVSGANVLTF.

DNA for the CDR3: TGTGCCAGCTCCTCCTTGCCCAATGAGCAGTTCTTC. Its protein is CASSSLPNEQFF. The chain is built from TRBV18 and TRBJ2-1, with D hard to call. The CDR3 covers 12 residues. Trimming removed 6 bases from V and 6 bases from J, with 9 bases in between. From germline, CDR1 is KGHSH and CDR2 LQKENI. The whole variable domain, remainder taken from reference TRBV18 and TRBJ2-1, is NAGVMQNPRHLVRRRGQEARLRCSPMKGHSHVYWYRQLPEEGLKFMVYLQKENIIDESGMPKERFSAEFPKEGPSILRIQQVVRGDSAAYFCASSSLPNEQFFGPGTRLTVL.

The chain joins TRBV9 to TRBJ2-7, with D possibly matching TRBD1 (6 bases). CDR1 is SGDLS, CDR2 YYNGEE, per germline. V was cut by 3 bases and J by 3 bases, with 10 bases left in between. This CDR3 contains 13 residues. In DNA, the CDR3 is TGTGCCAGCAGCGGATCGGACAGCTACGAGCAGTACTTC. Protein product: CASSGSDSYEQYF.

This sequence joins TRBV12-3 or TRBV12-4 and TRBJ2-7; the D gene could be TRBD1 or TRBD2 (5 bases each). The CDR3 consists of 13 residues. V lost 4 bases and J lost 2, with 9 bases in between. The CDR3 nucleotides are TGTGCCAGCAGTTCCGGGACCCCCTACGAGCAGTACTTC. Its translation: CASSSGTPYEQYF.

A single count supports this clonotype. The V and J genes are TRBV29-1 and TRBJ2-5; 9 positions match TRBD1. J was trimmed by 5 bases and V by 6 bases; bases with no gene match: 13. This CDR3 has 15 amino acids. Germline V gene lookup returns CDR1 SQVTM and CDR2 ANQGSEA. The DNA of the CDR3 is TGCAGCGTAGGGGACAGGGCGCGGGGGATGGAGACCCAGTACTTC. As protein: CSVGDRARGMETQYF.

V gene TRBV7-3 combines with J gene TRBJ2-1; perhaps TRBD1 as D (5 bases). V shed 5 bases and J shed 10 bases, with 12 bases lying between them. The CDR3 is 12 residues long. CDR1 is SGHTA, CDR2 FQGTGA, per germline. DNA for the CDR3: TGTGCCAGCAGCCCGGAGTGGGGCGAGCAGTTCTTC. Residues: CASSPEWGEQFF.

The rearrangement joins TRBV29-1 to TRBJ1-2; maybe TRBD1 (6 bases). CDR1 and CDR2 (germline): SQVTM, ANQGSEA. CDR3 size: 18 residues. V lost 2 bases, J lost 8 bases, and 30 bases lay in between. For the CDR3, the DNA is TGCAGCGTTGAATCAGAATACGGGGGCGCTTACGGATCGGGAGGCTACACCTTC. This encodes CSVESEYGGAYGSGGYTF.

V usage is TRBV14 and J usage is TRBJ2-2, with TRBD1 as a possible D gene (6 bases). Between the trimmed V and J ends, which lost 3 bases and 6 bases, there was a span of 20 bases. Germline loops: CDR1 SGHDN, CDR2 FVKESK. The CDR3 extends over 17 amino acids. In DNA, the CDR3 is TGTGCCAGCAGCCATTTTTTCTCACAGGGACGAGCCGGGGAGCTGTTTTTT. This sequence encodes CASSHFFSQGRAGELFF.

J is TRBJ2-5 and V is TRBV20-1; D may be TRBD1 or TRBD2 (6 bases each). The length of the CDR3 is 16 residues. Deletions cut 5 bases from V and 5 bases from J, with 24 bases between. Germline V gene lookup returns CDR1 DFQATT and CDR2 SNEGSKA (reference sequence). The CDR3 DNA is TGCAGTGCTCGAGCGCGGAGGGGGTACGCTCCCGAGACCCAGTACTTC. Its translation: CSARARRGYAPETQYF.

The V and J genes are TRBV12-3 or TRBV12-4 and TRBJ2-3, with 12 bases matching TRBD2. The V gene end was trimmed by 7 bases and the J gene end by 4 bases; junction bases not matched to a gene: 6. This CDR3 contains 15 residues. The CDR3 DNA sequence: TGTGCCAGCACCCACTCTAGCGGGGGGGCAGATACGCAGTATTTT. This codes for CASTHSSGGADTQYF.

The genes are TRBV3-1 and TRBJ1-1; D gene uncertain. CDR1 is LGHDT, CDR2 YNNKEL, per germline (reference sequence). Trimming shortened V by 2 bases and J by 7 bases, and 8 bases separated the two germline ends. The CDR3 is 12 residues long. The CDR3 protein is CASSQREDEAFF. In DNA, the CDR3 is TGTGCCAGCAGCCAAAGGGAGGATGAAGCTTTCTTT.

CDR3 sequence: CSASSGGYGYTF. DNA for the CDR3: TGCAGTGCTAGTTCCGGGGGTTATGGCTACACCTTC. This chain links TRBV20-1 with TRBJ1-2, with D possibly TRBD1 on 5 matching bases. V lost 3 bases, J lost 5 bases, and 10 bases lay in between. Germline V gene lookup returns CDR1 DFQATT and CDR2 SNEGSKA (reference sequence). The CDR3 spans 12 residues.

This chain connects TRBV20-1 to TRBJ2-1; either TRBD1 or TRBD2 may fit D (6 bases each). The CDR3 is 11 residues long. Trimming removed 3 bases from V and 8 bases from J, with 8 bases in between. The germline gives CDR1 DFQATT, CDR2 SNEGSKA (reference sequence). The CDR3 is CSASGGDEQFF. The CDR3 DNA reads TGCAGTGCTAGCGGGGGCGATGAGCAGTTCTTC.

This clonotype was picked up one time. CDR3 nucleotides: TGTGCCAGCAGCGTAGGAAAGCCCCCCACAGATACGCAGTATTTT. Translating it yields CASSVGKPPTDTQYF. This chain connects TRBV9 to TRBJ2-3; no clear D gene. The ends were cut back, 0 bases at V and 2 bases at J, with 10 bases in the middle. CDR3 length equals 15 residues. Germline assignment: CDR1 SGDLS and CDR2 YYNGEE.

This rearrangement joins TRBV9 to TRBJ2-3; D might be TRBD1 (5 bases). The CDR3 is 19 residues long. Germline values: CDR1 SGDLS, CDR2 YYNGEE. Trimming left V 4 bases short and J 4 bases short, with 28 bases between. The CDR3 region has the DNA TGTGCCAGCAGCTCCCTAAGGGGAACACTACCGAACCGCCCAGATACGCAGTATTTT. Translated, it gives CASSSLRGTLPNRPDTQYF.